This T cell receptor (beta chain) was recovered during a study of cytomegalovirus exposure and HLA in healthy donors. The PCR was carried out with 60 Vbeta primers and 13 Jbeta primers. The table came from immunoSEQ multiplex PCR; TCRdb's copy has only in-frame clones and leaves some out. Of approximately 140,000 clones in the sample, 80% are singletons; the top ten hold about 6.5%. CDR3 length: 15 amino acids. V was pared by 5 bases and J by 6 bases, with 20 bases between. Germline CDR1 and CDR2: MNHEY and SMNVEV (reference sequence). The table lists this clone with a few counts. The chain joins TRBV27 to TRBJ2-7; no reliable D call. Sequenced material: PBMCs. The receptor comes from a man aged 40-49 years in good health and CMV-seropositive. The CDR3 bases are TGTGCCAGCAGTGGTGGAAAGACCGGGTACCGCGAGCAGTACTTC. Protein sequence: CASSGGKTGYREQYF.